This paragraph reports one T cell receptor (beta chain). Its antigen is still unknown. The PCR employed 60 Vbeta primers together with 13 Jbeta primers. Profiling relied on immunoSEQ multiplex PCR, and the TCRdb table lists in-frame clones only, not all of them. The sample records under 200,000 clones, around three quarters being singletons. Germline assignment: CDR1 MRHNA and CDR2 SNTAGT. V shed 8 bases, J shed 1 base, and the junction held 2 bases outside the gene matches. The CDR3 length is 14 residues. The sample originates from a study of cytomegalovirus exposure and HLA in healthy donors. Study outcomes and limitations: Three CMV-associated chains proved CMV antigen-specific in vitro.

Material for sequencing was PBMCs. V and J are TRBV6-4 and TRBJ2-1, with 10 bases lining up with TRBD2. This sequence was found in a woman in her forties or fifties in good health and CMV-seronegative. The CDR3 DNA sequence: TGTGCCAGCTCTAGCGGGGGATCCTACAATGAGCAGTTCTTC. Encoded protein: CASSSGGSYNEQFF.